This TCR beta chain was identified in a study of tumor-infiltrating lymphocytes in oesophageal squamous cell carcinoma. TCRdb used MiXCR to reprocess the PCR reads, holding one entry per CDR3 protein. Of about 19,000 distinct CDR3 sequences in the sample, approximately 40% were seen once. This clonotype was recorded at least ten times. The TCR comes from a male donor with esophageal squamous cell carcinoma. Sequencing used blood.

CDR3 coding DNA: TGTGCCAGCAGTTTCAGGCTTATCTCTGGGGCCAACGTCCTGACTTTC. Translating gives CASSFRLISGANVLTF. V usage is TRBV28 and J usage is TRBJ2-6; D unclear. From germline, CDR1 is MDHEN and CDR2 SYDVKM. V dropped 3 bases and J dropped 0 bases, with 9 bases sitting between them. This CDR3 region has 16 residues.